Each of the 15 T cell receptor beta chains below was sequenced from the same sample in a study of identical twins. TCRdb reprocessed the 5' RACE reads via MiXCR and lists one record per CDR3 protein. The sample carries hundreds of thousands of distinct CDR3 sequences, 15% to 20% recorded once. These data are also associated with another study on T cells expressing NK-cell markers.

The sample comprised PBMCs. All receptors come from a young woman in good health.

There are many counts of this clonotype. CDR3: CASSFRGLGSTDTQYF. CDR3 coding DNA: TGCGCCAGCAGCTTTAGGGGACTAGGAAGCACAGATACGCAGTATTTT. The rearrangement uses TRBV5-1 and TRBJ2-3; TRBD2 aligns across 8 bases. CDR3 size: 16 residues. Germline CDR1 reads SGHRS; CDR2 reads YFSETQ. V lost 2 bases, J lost 0 bases, and 5 bases stayed unmatched.

The V gene is TRBV29-1, the J gene TRBJ2-1, with 10 bases that match TRBD2. The CDR3 totals 15 residues. With V trimmed by 6 bases and J by 2 bases, 7 bases remained unmatched. The germline V gene has CDR1 SQVTM and CDR2 ANQGSEA. CDR3 in amino acids: CSVGIAGGPYNEQFF. CDR3 in DNA: TGCAGCGTCGGTATAGCGGGGGGCCCCTACAATGAGCAGTTCTTC.

This clonotype was found a few times. The chain links TRBV6-1 to TRBJ2-5; maybe TRBD1 (5 bases). The V gene's germline CDR1 is MNHNS and CDR2 SASEGT. This CDR3 region has 13 residues. The germline V and J ends were trimmed by 7 bases and 7 bases, with 16 bases remaining between them. CDR3 amino acids: CASTSPQRGTQYF. For the CDR3, the DNA is TGTGCCAGCACCTCTCCCCAAAGGGGGACCCAGTACTTC.

The chain has TRBV10-3 and TRBJ1-5, with TRBD1 as a possible D gene (5 bases). Germline V gene data show CDR1 as ENHRY and CDR2 as SYGVKD. The CDR3 sequence is 15 residues long. V was cut by 4 bases and J by 7 bases, with 17 bases left in between. The CDR3 nucleotides are TGTGCCATCAGTGTTGGCAGGGCCAAGGACCAGCCCCAGCATTTT. Protein product: CAISVGRAKDQPQHF.

This clonotype was counted ten times or more. This chain joins TRBV15 and TRBJ1-5; 8 bases agree with TRBD1. The CDR3 consists of 13 residues. Germline assignment: CDR1 LNHNV and CDR2 YYDKDF (reference sequence). Trimming cost V 9 bases and J 4 bases; bases outside gene matches: 5. The CDR3 region has the DNA TGTGCCACTGGACAGGGCTTGAATCAGCCCCAGCATTTT. Its translation: CATGQGLNQPQHF.

The chain is built from TRBV5-1 and TRBJ2-7; tentative D call: TRBD1 (5 bases). The CDR3 covers 12 residues. Trimming shortened V by 4 bases and J by 5 bases, and 10 bases separated the two germline ends. Germline V gene lookup returns CDR1 SGHRS and CDR2 YFSETQ. In DNA, the CDR3 is TGCGCCAGCAGCCAGGGTGTCAACGAGCAGTACTTC. Protein sequence: CASSQGVNEQYF.

This clonotype has just a few counts. This sequence joins TRBV20-1 and TRBJ2-6, with D maybe TRBD2 (5 bases). The CDR3 runs to 15 residues. V gave up 1 base and J gave up 1 base, with 8 bases separating them. Germline assignment: CDR1 DFQATT and CDR2 SNEGSKA (reference sequence). The CDR3 region is CSARASGSGANVLTF. In DNA, the CDR3 is TGCAGTGCTAGAGCGTCGGGGTCTGGGGCCAACGTCCTGACTTTC.

This clonotype was seen more than once but under ten times. This chain connects TRBV20-1 to TRBJ2-1, with 11 bases aligning to TRBD2. The CDR3 runs to 16 residues. Trimming took 1 base from V and 3 from J; bases not matched to a gene: 5. CDR1 and CDR2 from the germline V gene are DFQATT and SNEGSKA (reference sequence). CDR3 amino acids: CSARAGLAGYYNEQFF. The CDR3 DNA reads TGCAGTGCTAGAGCAGGACTAGCGGGCTACTACAATGAGCAGTTCTTC.

This clonotype was found a few times. The V gene is TRBV29-1, the J gene TRBJ2-3; a weak D match, TRBD2 (6 bases). Per the germline V gene, CDR1 is SQVTM and CDR2 is ANQGSEA. This CDR3 spans 12 amino acids. V gave up 3 bases and J gave up 3 bases, with 7 bases separating them. CDR3 loop: CSVEGRTDTQYF. CDR3 DNA sequence: TGCAGCGTTGAGGGGAGGACAGATACGCAGTATTTT.

This sequence joins TRBV20-1 and TRBJ2-7; 7 bases fit TRBD1. The CDR3 length is 13 residues. Germline V lookup: CDR1 DFQATT, CDR2 SNEGSKA (reference sequence). The DNA for the CDR3 is TGCAATGCCCAACGGACAGGTTCATACGAGCAGTACTTC. Translated, it gives CNAQRTGSYEQYF.

The chain recombines TRBV5-4 with TRBJ1-1; 8 nucleotides line up with TRBD1. Germline V lookup: CDR1 SGHNT, CDR2 YYREEE (reference sequence). CDR3 length equals 16 residues. J lost 0 bases, V lost 3 bases, and 7 bases had no gene match. For the CDR3, the DNA is TGTGCCAGCAGCTCTTGGACAGGGTTGTTGAACACTGAAGCTTTCTTT. The encoded protein is CASSSWTGLLNTEAFF. The whole variable domain, remainder taken from reference TRBV5-4 and TRBJ1-1, is ETGVTQSPTHLIKTRGQQVTLRCSSQSGHNTVSWYQQALGQGPQFIFQYYREEENGRGNFPPRFSGLQFPNYSSELNVNALELDDSALYLCASSSWTGLLNTEAFFGQGTRLTVV.

A few counts support this clonotype. The gene calls are TRBV12-3 or TRBV12-4 and TRBJ1-1, with D possibly TRBD1 on 5 matching bases. The CDR3 sequence is 12 residues long. Trimming left V 4 bases short and J 8 bases short, with 11 bases between. Written as DNA, the CDR3 is TGTGCCAGCAGTTGGGGACGACAGGAAGCTTTCTTT. Protein product: CASSWGRQEAFF.

This clonotype was detected only a few times. The chain recombines TRBV5-1 with TRBJ2-1; TRBD1 agrees at 10 bases. The CDR3 length is 16 residues. The junction had 14 bases not matched to a gene; V was cut back by 5 bases and J by 9 bases. Germline V CDR1 and CDR2: SGHRS, YFSETQ. CDR3 loop: CASSPVGTGVLTEQFF. As DNA, the CDR3 is TGCGCCAGCAGTCCAGTCGGGACAGGGGTATTAACTGAGCAGTTCTTC.

This clonotype was found a few times. V gene TRBV23-1 combines with J gene TRBJ2-7, with unresolved D. TRBV23-1 is given ORF status, its function remaining uncertain. The germline V and J ends were trimmed by 4 bases and 2 bases, with 9 bases remaining between them. This CDR3 comprises 13 residues. Here the CDR3 DNA reads TGCGCCAGCAGTCCTGAAAGAACCTACGAGCAGTACTTC. Translation gives CASSPERTYEQYF.

In its sample, this clonotype was seen many times. The V and J genes are TRBV20-1 and TRBJ2-1; 9 nucleotides agree with TRBD2. The J segment lost 9 bases and the V segment lost 5 bases, leaving 8 bases of the junction unmatched. The CDR3 is 13 residues long. Germline CDR1 reads DFQATT; CDR2 reads SNEGSKA (reference sequence). CDR3 in amino acids: CSAAGTSSPEQFF. DNA for the CDR3: TGCAGTGCTGCCGGGACTAGCAGCCCTGAGCAGTTCTTC.